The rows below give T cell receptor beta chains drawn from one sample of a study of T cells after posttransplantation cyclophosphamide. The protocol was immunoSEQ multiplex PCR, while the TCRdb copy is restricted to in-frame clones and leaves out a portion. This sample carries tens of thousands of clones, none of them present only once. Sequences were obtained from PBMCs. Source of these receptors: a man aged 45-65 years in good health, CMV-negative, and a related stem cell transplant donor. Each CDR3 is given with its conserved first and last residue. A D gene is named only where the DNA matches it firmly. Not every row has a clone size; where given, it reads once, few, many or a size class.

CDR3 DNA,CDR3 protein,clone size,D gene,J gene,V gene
TGTGCCAGCAGCTTCGGGGGAAATTCCTATGGCTACACCTTC,CASSFGGNSYGYTF,many,NA,TRBJ1-2,TRBV7-2
TGTGCCAGTAGTATAGATCGGAGGGGGCTGGTTGGCTACACCTTC,CASSIDRRGLVGYTF,few,TRBD1,TRBJ1-2,TRBV19
TGCGCCAGCAGCATACAGGGTCCACCTAATGAAAAACTGTTTTTT,CASSIQGPPNEKLFF,many,NA,TRBJ1-4,TRBV5-1
TGTGCCAGCAGTGCGACAGATTCTAACTATGGCTACACCTTC,CASSATDSNYGYTF,many,NA,TRBJ1-2,TRBV6-5
TGTGCCAGTAGTATAGATCGGGAGAACACTGAAGCTTTCTTT,CASSIDRENTEAFF,many,NA,TRBJ1-1,TRBV19
TGTGCCAGCAGCTCGGCACTAGCGGGAAGCACAGATACGCAGTATTTT,CASSSALAGSTDTQYF,many,TRBD2,TRBJ2-3,TRBV5-4
TGTGCCAGCGCGAGGTTGAGAAACACCGGGGAGCTGTTTTTT,CASARLRNTGELFF,many,NA,TRBJ2-2,TRBV9
TGTGCCAGCTCACGGTCCAGAAACACTGAAGCTTTCTTT,CASSRSRNTEAFF,many,NA,TRBJ1-1,TRBV18
TGCGCCAGCAGCTACAGCGGGACAAGCGGGGACACTGAAGCTTTCTTT,CASSYSGTSGDTEAFF,many,NA,TRBJ1-1,TRBV4-1
TGTGCCAGCAGTCACGAAGACCCCAGGAATCAGCCCCAGCATTTT,CASSHEDPRNQPQHF,many,NA,TRBJ1-5,TRBV28
TGCGCCAGCAGCCAACCCCTAGTCCGGAATGAGCAGTTCTTC,CASSQPLVRNEQFF,many,NA,TRBJ2-1,TRBV4-1
TGTGCCAGCAGCCGGAGCGCGAACACTGAAGCTTTCTTT,CASSRSANTEAFF,many,NA,TRBJ1-1,TRBV7-3
TGCAGCGTTTGGACAGGGGTATTTGGCTACACCTTC,CSVWTGVFGYTF,few,TRBD1,TRBJ1-2,TRBV29-1
TGTGCCAGCAGCGTAGAACAAGGACTGAACTCCGGGGAGCTGTTTTTT,CASSVEQGLNSGELFF,NA,NA,TRBJ2-2,TRBV9
TGTGCCAGCAGCACAGCGGGCTCAGAAAGGGAGCAGTACTTC,CASSTAGSEREQYF,many,NA,TRBJ2-7,TRBV7-8
TGTGCCAGCAGTCAACTCCGGGACAGGGGTGGAAACACCATATATTTT,CASSQLRDRGGNTIYF,many,TRBD1,TRBJ1-3,TRBV7-9
TGCGCCACTCAACAGGGTCATGGAACCACCGGGGAGCTGTTTTTT,CATQQGHGTTGELFF,NA,NA,TRBJ2-2,TRBV5-1
TGTGCCAGCAACTCAGGGGGACACAATCAGCCCCAGCATTTT,CASNSGGHNQPQHF,many,TRBD1,TRBJ1-5,TRBV7-9
TGTGCCAGCAGTTCCTACCGGGAGCCCCAGCATTTT,CASSSYREPQHF,many,NA,TRBJ1-5,TRBV6-5
TGTGCCAGCAGTCTCGACAGGGGGAACACAGATACGCAGTATTTT,CASSLDRGNTDTQYF,NA,TRBD1,TRBJ2-3,TRBV27
TGTGCCAGCAGCCCTTTTGCGGGGGCCTTGGAAGCTTTCTTT,CASSPFAGALEAFF,many,NA,TRBJ1-1,TRBV7-2
TGCGCCAGCAGCTTGGATCCGGGGTCCGGCGAGCAGTACTTC,CASSLDPGSGEQYF,many,NA,TRBJ2-7,TRBV5-1
TGTGCCAGCAGCCGACTGACAGGGTGGGATGAGCAGTTCTTC,CASSRLTGWDEQFF,many,TRBD1,TRBJ2-1,TRBV7-7
TGTGCCAGCAGTTCGCCAGGGTCTCTCGGGGGCTACGAGCAGTACTTC,CASSSPGSLGGYEQYF,NA,NA,TRBJ2-7,TRBV28
TGTGCCAGCAGGCTTACATGGGACTTTTACAATGAGCAGTTCTTC,CASRLTWDFYNEQFF,many,NA,TRBJ2-1,TRBV6-6
TGTGCCAGCAGCCCCATGGGCGCCTTTTATAATTCACCCCTCCACTTT,CASSPMGAFYNSPLHF,NA,NA,TRBJ1-6,TRBV7-9
TGTGCCAGTAGTACCGACAGGGGACAAGGGCCCCAGCATTTT,CASSTDRGQGPQHF,many,TRBD1,TRBJ1-5,TRBV19
TGTGCCAGCAGCCCGGGACTACATCTCGGTGGAAACACCATATATTTT,CASSPGLHLGGNTIYF,many,NA,TRBJ1-3,TRBV5-8
TGTGCCAGCAGCACCCAGACAGGGTCTGTCCCCTACGAGCAGTACTTC,CASSTQTGSVPYEQYF,many,TRBD1,TRBJ2-7,TRBV7-2
TGTGCTAGTGGTACCGGACAGGTTAACTATGGCTACACCTTC,CASGTGQVNYGYTF,many,TRBD1,TRBJ1-2,TRBV12-5
TGTGCCAGCAGTTTGGGTCCTTACAGGGGGAACACTGAAGCTTTCTTT,CASSLGPYRGNTEAFF,many,TRBD1,TRBJ1-1,TRBV28
TGTGCCAGCAGCGGGGCGGGACTCAAAGACTCTGGGGCCAACGTCCTGACTTTC,CASSGAGLKDSGANVLTF,many,NA,TRBJ2-6,TRBV7-9
TGTGCCAGCAGCTTTACAGGGGCCCAAGAGACCCAGTACTTC,CASSFTGAQETQYF,NA,TRBD1,TRBJ2-5,TRBV11-1
TGTGCCAGCAGCTTAAAGGCAGGGGGAGTCACTGAAGCTTTCTTT,CASSLKAGGVTEAFF,many,TRBD1,TRBJ1-1,TRBV7-2
TGTGCCAGCTCACCACCGATGCAGGCGACAGATACGCAGTATTTT,CASSPPMQATDTQYF,NA,NA,TRBJ2-3,TRBV18
TGTGCCAGCTCACCACCGGGGGGTACCCGGGGCGAGCAGTACTTC,CASSPPGGTRGEQYF,NA,NA,TRBJ2-7,TRBV18
TGTGCCAGCAGCTCTTATAGCGGAGCATACAATGAGCAGTTCTTC,CASSSYSGAYNEQFF,many,NA,TRBJ2-1,TRBV11-2
TGTGCCAGCAGCTCCGGCGGATTCGGAAACACCATATATTTT,CASSSGGFGNTIYF,many,NA,TRBJ1-3,TRBV7-8
TGTGCCAGCAGTTCGGACAGCCTTAACTATGGCTACACCTTC,CASSSDSLNYGYTF,many,NA,TRBJ1-2,TRBV2
TGTGCCAGCAGCCAGGGACTAGCGGGTGGTCGGCAGTTCTTC,CASSQGLAGGRQFF,many,TRBD2,TRBJ2-1,TRBV7-3
TGCGCCAGCAGTCCAGACAGCTCTGGAAACACCATATATTTT,CASSPDSSGNTIYF,many,NA,TRBJ1-3,TRBV10-1
TGTGCCAGCAGCTTCGGACGGACTAGAGCAGATACGCAGTATTTT,CASSFGRTRADTQYF,few,TRBD2,TRBJ2-3,TRBV11-3
TGTGCCAGCAGCTCGACAGGGTGGGGGGACATTCAGTACTTC,CASSSTGWGDIQYF,NA,NA,TRBJ2-4,TRBV7-9
TGTGCCAGCAGTGAGGAAACAGGCCCGTCTAGGACACCCCTCCACTTT,CASSEETGPSRTPLHF,many,NA,TRBJ1-6,TRBV6-1
TGTGCCAGCAAGGGACAGGGGGCTGGTGAGACCCAGTACTTC,CASKGQGAGETQYF,many,TRBD1,TRBJ2-5,TRBV6-6
TGTGCCAGTAGCGTTCGGGGGCAGCCCCAGCATTTT,CASSVRGQPQHF,many,NA,TRBJ1-5,TRBV19
TGTGCCAGCAGCTTAGTTTCAGGGAACACTGAAGCTTTCTTT,CASSLVSGNTEAFF,many,NA,TRBJ1-1,TRBV7-9
TGTGCCAGCAGTGAGTCAGTGGGAGGGCCCTACAATGAGCAGTTCTTC,CASSESVGGPYNEQFF,few,TRBD2,TRBJ2-1,TRBV25-1
TGCGCCAGCAGCTTCACACCTAACACTGAAGCTTTCTTT,CASSFTPNTEAFF,many,NA,TRBJ1-1,TRBV5-1
TGTGCCAGCAGCCCCCGGACAGGGGGAACTGAAGCTTTCTTT,CASSPRTGGTEAFF,many,TRBD1,TRBJ1-1,TRBV9
TGTGCCAGCAGCTCGGGCACAGGGAACACTGAAGCTTTCTTT,CASSSGTGNTEAFF,many,NA,TRBJ1-1,TRBV5-4
TGTGCCAGCTCACTTGGACGACAGGGCTTAACTGAAGCTTTCTTT,CASSLGRQGLTEAFF,many,TRBD1,TRBJ1-1,TRBV18
TGCGCCAGCAGCTTGGACAGGGAAAACGGGGAGCTGTTTTTT,CASSLDRENGELFF,many,NA,TRBJ2-2,TRBV5-1
TGCAGCCCTATGGGGCAGACTGAAGCTTTCTTT,CSPMGQTEAFF,many,NA,TRBJ1-1,TRBV20-1
TGTGCCAGCAGTTACTTGCTAGCGGGATTTTCTTACGAGCAGTACTTC,CASSYLLAGFSYEQYF,many,TRBD2,TRBJ2-7,TRBV2
TGCGCCAGCAGCCTTTTCCTCTCTGGGGCCAACGTCCTGACTTTC,CASSLFLSGANVLTF,many,NA,TRBJ2-6,TRBV5-1
TGCAGCGTTGCCGGGGCACAGGGGGCCCGCTCCTACAATGAGCAGTTCTTC,CSVAGAQGARSYNEQFF,many,TRBD1,TRBJ2-1,TRBV29-1
TGCGCCAGCAGCTTGGGAACAGGGGGCCGTGAGTACTTC,CASSLGTGGREYF,many,TRBD1,TRBJ2-7,TRBV5-1